This TCR beta chain was documented in a study of blood T cell repertoires in COVID-19. Looking at the study overall: Samples taken during acute and convalescent COVID-19 were collected in the United States, Italy and Spain.

This CDR3 is 16 amino acids long. Per the germline V gene, CDR1 is MNHEY and CDR2 is SVGAGI. The V end lost 2 bases, the J end lost 4 bases, and 18 bases lay between the germline ends. Per the original data handling: Amplified reference gene primers provided the basis for estimating nucleated cell counts. Clones were read by immunoSEQ multiplex PCR, and TCRdb kept only the in-frame ones, dropping some. V and J calls and clone size are given by that table; D and trimming were obtained from the DNA. The sample lists around 130,000 clones; roughly 90% were seen once. The chain uses TRBV6-5 and TRBJ2-7; a weak D match, TRBD1 (5 bases). The sequenced sample consisted of PBMCs or T cells enriched from blood (not recorded which). This sequence originates from a woman in her 50s who had recovered from COVID-19. CDR3 sequence (DNA): TGTGCCAGCAGTTACACCTTAGCCAGGGAAGGGTACGAGCAGTACTTC. Translation gives CASSYTLAREGYEQYF.